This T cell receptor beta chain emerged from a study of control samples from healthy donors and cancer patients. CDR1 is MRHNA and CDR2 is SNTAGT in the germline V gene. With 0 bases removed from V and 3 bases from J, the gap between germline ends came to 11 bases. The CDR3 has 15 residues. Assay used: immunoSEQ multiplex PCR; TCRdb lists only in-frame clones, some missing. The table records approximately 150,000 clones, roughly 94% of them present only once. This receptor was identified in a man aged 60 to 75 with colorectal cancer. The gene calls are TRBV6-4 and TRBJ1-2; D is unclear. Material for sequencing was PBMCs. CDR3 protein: CASSDSGLLDYGYTF. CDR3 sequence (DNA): TGTGCCAGCAGTGACTCGGGCTTACTGGACTATGGCTACACCTTC.